This TCR beta chain appears in the sequencing data of a study of blood T cell repertoires in COVID-19. Overall study context: Samples of COVID-19 (acute and convalescent) were obtained from the United States, Italy and Spain. Sample material is recorded as cDNA or gDNA derived from T cells, B-cell-depleted T cells, or PBMCs.

Original data processing: Amplified reference gene primers provided the basis for estimating nucleated cell counts. Measured with immunoSEQ multiplex PCR; TCRdb has only the in-frame clones, and not every one. The DNA was the basis for D and trimming; V, J and clone size are from that table. The sample gives about 7,000 clones, around 86% of which show up once; about 16% is in the top ten. Germline CDR1 and CDR2: SGHDT and YYEEEE. The CDR3 loop spans 16 amino acids. Trimming cost V 4 bases and J 8 bases; bases outside gene matches: 15. This TCR derives from an older woman with active COVID-19. This chain joins TRBV5-6 and TRBJ1-3; 7 bases match TRBD1. Specimen: peripheral blood. The CDR3 DNA sequence: TGTGCCAGCAGCCAAACAGGGGTGGTATTGGTTGACACCATATATTTT. It is translated as CASSQTGVVLVDTIYF.